This TCR beta chain emerged from a study of shared clonotypes between healthy human individuals. This clone was seen only once. Its cognate antigen is unknown. At one of its ends the junction is not consistent with the germline gene, which may arise from a read error. The sequenced material, unsorted PBMC DNA, was run on ten immunoSEQ deep assay plates. How the authors handled the data: Filtering differed because ImmunoSEQ produced junction-only sequences that carried no quality scores. Here immunoSEQ multiplex PCR was the method, and the copy in TCRdb shows in-frame clones only, minus some. The V and J calls and clone size were taken over from that table, and D and trimming were inferred from the DNA. The table shows about 470,000 clones, with about 85% occurring only once. Study conclusions and caveats: Investigators expected sequencing depth to affect clonotype sharing among donors.

This CDR3 spans 16 amino acids. In germline, CDR1 is GTSNPN, CDR2 SVGIG (reference sequence). The study used approximately 92 million PBMCs per unsorted sample for genomic DNA. The chain recombines TRBV30 with TRBJ2-3; possible D gene TRBD2, 6 bases. This TCR was sampled from a woman between 40 and 55 years old in good health. Some clones in this sample may be carry-over from other donors' samples. The sequenced sample was PBMCs. CDR3 residues: CAWSVPRTGDTDMQYF. The CDR3, as DNA: TGTGCCTGGAGTGTACCACGGACGGGAGATACAGATATGCAGTATTTT.